A selection of T cell receptor beta chains follows, all from one sample in a study of post-analysis software for immune sequencing data. TCRdb reprocessed the PCR reads with MiXCR, giving one entry per CDR3 protein. The sample records under 900,000 distinct CDR3 sequences, approximately 57% being singletons. Sequencing was done on a sample of blood. The receptors shown here come from a girl between 5 and 17 years old with multiple sclerosis. CDR3s include the opening cysteine and the closing phenylalanine or tryptophan. D genes are given only for firm matches. Rows give clone size only sometimes, using once, few, many, or a class for an expanded clone.

TRBD1 | TRBJ2-7 | few | TRBV20-1 | TGCAGTGCTCCCAAAAACCGGGACAGCTCCTACGAGCAGTACTTC | CSAPKNRDSSYEQYF
. | TRBJ1-2 | . | TRBV29-1 | TGCAGCGTCCCGGGAGTCCCTAACTATGGCTACACCTTC | CSVPGVPNYGYTF
. | TRBJ2-4 | . | TRBV27 | TGTGCCAGCAGTTTAGGGGGGGCTCAGTACTTC | CASSLGGAQYF
. | TRBJ1-6 | . | TRBV12-3/TRBV12-4 | TGTGCCAGCAGTTTAACAGGCCCTTCACCCCTCCACTTT | CASSLTGPSPLHF
. | TRBJ2-5 | . | TRBV9 | TGTGCCAGCAGCGTAGGATCCCTAGGCGCCAAAACCCGGGAGACCCAGTACTTC | CASSVGSLGAKTRETQYF
. | TRBJ2-7 | few | TRBV27 | TGTGCCAGCAGTTTTAGGGCACGGACAGTGCACGAGCAGTACTTC | CASSFRARTVHEQYF
. | TRBJ1-4 | . | TRBV29-1 | TGCAGCGTCTGGCGGGATAATGAAAAACTGTTTTTT | CSVWRDNEKLFF
TRBD1 | TRBJ2-3 | . | TRBV5-1 | TGCGCCAGCAGCAAAGGGACAGTCCCTCGCACAGATACGCAGTATTTT | CASSKGTVPRTDTQYF
. | TRBJ2-3 | . | TRBV10-3 | TGTGCCACATCGGGGGCAGCGGCCCCCACAGATACGCAGTATTTT | CATSGAAAPTDTQYF
TRBD1 | TRBJ2-7 | . | TRBV12-3/TRBV12-4 | TGTGTCAGCAGTTTAGGTGGACAGGGCTCCTACGAGCAGTACTTC | CVSSLGGQGSYEQYF
TRBD1 | TRBJ2-6 | . | TRBV12-3/TRBV12-4 | TGTGCCAGCAGGGATAGACAGGGGGCGAGCTCTGGGGCCAACGTCCTGACTTTC | CASRDRQGASSGANVLTF
. | TRBJ2-1 | few | TRBV20-1 | TGCAGTGCTAGGGAGCGGGTTCTCAATGAGCAGTTCTTC | CSARERVLNEQFF
. | TRBJ2-7 | . | TRBV6-6 | TGTGCCAGCAGTGTCCTTGGGGGGACTCCTAGCCACGAGCAGTACTTC | CASSVLGGTPSHEQYF
. | TRBJ2-2 | . | TRBV2 | TGTGCCAGCAGTGAAGCGGACGACAGCCGGAGGAGGACCGGGGAGCTGTTTTTT | CASSEADDSRRRTGELFF
. | TRBJ2-7 | . | TRBV2 | TGTGCCAGCAGGGCCGGGACAAACTCCTACGAGCAGTACTTC | CASRAGTNSYEQYF
. | TRBJ2-6 | few | TRBV27 | TGTGCCAGCAGTATGGAGGACCCGAGGGCTGGGGCCAACGTCCTGACTTTC | CASSMEDPRAGANVLTF
TRBD2 | TRBJ2-7 | few | TRBV20-1 | TGCAGTGCTAGAGATTCTAGCGGACTTACCTACGAGCAGTACTTC | CSARDSSGLTYEQYF
TRBD1 | TRBJ2-1 | many | TRBV16 | TGTGCCAGCAGCCTTACAGGGGCCTCCTACAATGAGCAGTTCTTC | CASSLTGASYNEQFF
. | TRBJ1-2 | . | TRBV7-2 | TGTGCCAGCAGCCAATCCCATCACAGGAGCCAAGGCTACACCTTC | CASSQSHHRSQGYTF
TRBD2 | TRBJ2-1 | . | TRBV4-1 | TGCGCCAGCAGCCCACGTAGCGGGGGTAATGAGCAGTTCTTC | CASSPRSGGNEQFF
TRBD1 | TRBJ2-1 | . | TRBV6-5 | TGTGCCAGCAGCCGTCCGGGACAGGGAGGCAATGAGCAGTTCTTC | CASSRPGQGGNEQFF
. | TRBJ2-5 | few | TRBV18 | TGTGCCAGCTCACCAATTTACCAGACCCCTGCGGAGACCCAGTACTTC | CASSPIYQTPAETQYF
. | TRBJ2-1 | . | TRBV29-1 | TGCAGCGTTGATATTTCCTACAATGAGCAGTTCTTC | CSVDISYNEQFF
. | TRBJ1-2 | few | TRBV6-5 | TGTGCCACGGAACAATCATTGGGGGGAGGAAATGGCTACACCTTC | CATEQSLGGGNGYTF
TRBD2 | TRBJ2-7 | once | TRBV20-1 | TGCAGTGTTAGGACTAGCGGGAGGGCCAACGAGCAGTACTTC | CSVRTSGRANEQYF
. | TRBJ2-3 | . | TRBV10-3 | TGTGCCATCAGCCCAAGCAACCTGGGCTCAGATACGCAGTATTTT | CAISPSNLGSDTQYF
TRBD2 | TRBJ2-5 | . | TRBV20-1 | TGCAGTGCTAGCCGAAGCGGGGGGTCAGAGACCCAGTACTTC | CSASRSGGSETQYF
TRBD2 | TRBJ2-5 | . | TRBV20-1 | TGCAGTGCTAGCATACTAGTGGGAGCGGGGGAGCAGTACTTC | CSASILVGAGEQYF
. | TRBJ1-2 | once | TRBV10-3 | TGTGCCATCAGTGAGCCCACCCACAGGGACTATGGCTACACCTTC | CAISEPTHRDYGYTF
TRBD1 | TRBJ2-7 | few | TRBV5-1 | TGCGCCAGCAGCCTTGGGAGGGACAGGGGGCTGTTTGGCTACGAGCAGTACTTC | CASSLGRDRGLFGYEQYF
. | TRBJ2-6 | few | TRBV29-1 | TGCAGCGTTGACAGGATTTCTGGGGCCAACGTCCTGACTTTC | CSVDRISGANVLTF
. | TRBJ2-5 | . | TRBV20-1 | TGCAGTGCTAGAGTGTACAGGGTACTTCACGAGACCCAGTACTTC | CSARVYRVLHETQYF
. | TRBJ2-7 | . | TRBV6-2/TRBV6-3 | TGTGCCAGCACCCGGGGGTGGCTTCTAACCTACGAGCAGTACTTC | CASTRGWLLTYEQYF
TRBD2 | TRBJ2-5 | . | TRBV6-6 | TGTGCCAGCGGGCTAGCGGGGCCACAAGAGACCCAGTACTTC | CASGLAGPQETQYF
TRBD2 | TRBJ2-1 | . | TRBV7-9 | TGTGCCAGCAGCTTAAGAGCGGGAGAGACGAATGAGCAGTTCTTC | CASSLRAGETNEQFF
. | TRBJ2-3 | . | TRBV24-1 | TGTGCCACCAGTGATCCCCTCTCTACAGATACGCAGTATTTT | CATSDPLSTDTQYF
TRBD1 | TRBJ2-7 | . | TRBV29-1 | TGCAGCGCCCGGGGACAGGGCGACGGCGAGCAGTACTTC | CSARGQGDGEQYF
. | TRBJ2-6 | few | TRBV6-6 | TGTGCCAGCATGCCAGTTTCTGGGGCCAACGTCCTGACTTTC | CASMPVSGANVLTF
TRBD1 | TRBJ1-5 | . | TRBV29-1 | TGCAGCGTTGAAGCAGAAGGGGGCCGAGGGCCCCAGCATTTT | CSVEAEGGRGPQHF
. | TRBJ2-7 | . | TRBV29-1 | TGCAGCGTTGAACAGCTTAGCTCCTACGAGCAGTACTTC | CSVEQLSSYEQYF
. | TRBJ2-1 | . | TRBV19 | TGTGCCAGTAGTATAGTCGACGGGGGCCACTACAATGAGCAGTTCTTC | CASSIVDGGHYNEQFF
TRBD1 | TRBJ1-2 | . | TRBV10-3 | TGTGCCATCAGTGAGCGGTTAACAGGGGGCACAGATTATGGCTACACCTTC | CAISERLTGGTDYGYTF
TRBD1 | TRBJ1-5 | . | TRBV5-8 | TGTGCCAGCAGCGGTGGACAGGCGTTCAATCAGCCCCAGCATTTT | CASSGGQAFNQPQHF
TRBD2 | TRBJ2-1 | once | TRBV5-1 | TGCGCCAGCAGCGAGGGACTAGCGGGGGCTCGGGGCTACAATGAGCAGTTCTTC | CASSEGLAGARGYNEQFF
TRBD2 | TRBJ2-1 | few | TRBV5-5 | TGTGCCAGCAGTCAGGGACTAGCGTCCTACAATGAGCAGTTCTTC | CASSQGLASYNEQFF
. | TRBJ2-5 | once | TRBV7-9 | TGTGCCAGCAGCTTAGGGGACTTGCCTCACAAGGAGACCCAGTACTTC | CASSLGDLPHKETQYF
. | TRBJ2-3 | few | TRBV12-3/TRBV12-4 | TGTGCCAGCAGTTTATGGGGTATCGGGACAGATACGCAGTATTTT | CASSLWGIGTDTQYF
TRBD1 | TRBJ2-5 | . | TRBV5-1 | TGCGCCAGCAGCCTCGCGGACAGGTTTGGAGAAGAGACCCAGTACTTC | CASSLADRFGEETQYF
. | TRBJ2-2 | . | TRBV25-1 | TGTGCCAGCAATCCGCCTAACACCGGGGAGCTGTTTTTT | CASNPPNTGELFF
TRBD1 | TRBJ1-2 | once | TRBV9 | TGTGCCAGCAGCGTAGACGTATGGGAAACAGGGGGGTCCTATGGCTACACCTTC | CASSVDVWETGGSYGYTF
TRBD2 | TRBJ2-1 | . | TRBV20-1 | TGCAGTGCTACCTCAAATAGCGGGCGAATCAATGAGCAGTTCTTC | CSATSNSGRINEQFF
. | TRBJ1-2 | . | TRBV5-1 | TGCGCCAGCAGCCTTGGCGCGACTTATGGCTACACCTTC | CASSLGATYGYTF
. | TRBJ1-1 | . | TRBV7-9 | TGTGCCAGCAGCTACTTAGCCCCGACAGGCGGAACTGAAGCTTTCTTT | CASSYLAPTGGTEAFF
. | TRBJ2-5 | few | TRBV30 | TGTGCCTGGAGTGAAAGCGGGGAGACCCAGTACTTC | CAWSESGETQYF
. | TRBJ1-2 | few | TRBV6-6 | TGTGCCAGCAGTTACAGGGAAGGCGAGTGGAATGGCTACACCTTC | CASSYREGEWNGYTF
. | TRBJ2-3 | . | TRBV5-6 | TGTGCCAGCAGCTGGGCCCCCCTGAGCACAGATACGCAGTATTTT | CASSWAPLSTDTQYF
TRBD1 | TRBJ2-1 | . | TRBV19 | TGTGCCAGTAGTATAGCGGACAGGGGACCCAATGAGCAGTTCTTC | CASSIADRGPNEQFF
. | TRBJ1-2 | once | TRBV5-1 | TGCGCCAGCAGCCCTGCCGAGGGCTTTAACTATGGCTACACCTTC | CASSPAEGFNYGYTF
. | TRBJ2-7 | few | TRBV27 | TGTGCCAGCAGAATGGCTTGGGGGCAGGTCCGAACCTACGAGCAGTACTTC | CASRMAWGQVRTYEQYF
. | TRBJ1-5 | . | TRBV12-3/TRBV12-4 | TGTGCCAGCAGTTTGGCGGCCTTCAATCAGCCCCAGCATTTT | CASSLAAFNQPQHF